The next 10 T cell receptor beta chains were all read from a single sample in a study of OX40 agonist ivuxolimab in advanced cancers. Assay: immunoSEQ multiplex PCR; the TCRdb copy retains only in-frame clones and omits some. This sample has about 70,000 clones, with 85% found just once. The source was CD4+ or CD8+ T cells sorted from blood, collected in a trial of the OX40 agonist ivuxolimab. The receptors were gathered from an adult with an advanced solid tumor such as melanoma, head and neck, liver or kidney cancer.

The chain links TRBV9 to TRBJ2-3, with 13 bases that match TRBD2. V lost 2 bases, J lost 1 base, and 1 base stayed unmatched. Germline CDR1 SGDLS, CDR2 YYNGEE. The CDR3 contains 16 residues. CDR3 DNA sequence: TGTGCCAGCAGCGTCGGGACTAGCGGGGGCACAGATACGCAGTATTTT. Translation: CASSVGTSGGTDTQYF. Full variable domain (outside the CDR3, taken from reference TRBV9 and TRBJ2-3): DSGVTQTPKHLITATGQRVTLRCSPRSGDLSVYWYQQSLDQGLQFLIQYYNGEERAKGNILERFSAQQFPDLHSELNLSSLELGDSALYFCASSVGTSGGTDTQYFGPGTRLTVL.

This clone occurred a few times. J is TRBJ1-1 and V is TRBV7-3; TRBD1 is a possible D gene (6 bases). This CDR3 is built from 14 residues. V was cut by 5 bases and J by 3 bases, with 13 bases left in between. In germline, CDR1 is SGHTA, CDR2 FQGTGA. The CDR3 protein is CASSEQGLDTEAFF. The CDR3 DNA is TGTGCCAGCAGCGAACAGGGTCTCGACACTGAAGCTTTCTTT.

The chain is built from TRBV18 and TRBJ1-2; D not certain. Germline V gene lookup returns CDR1 KGHSH and CDR2 LQKENI. Trimming left V 5 bases short and J 5 bases short, with 9 bases between. The CDR3 covers 12 residues. The CDR3 DNA reads TGTGCCAGCTCAGCCCAGGCTTATGGCTACACCTTC. This encodes CASSAQAYGYTF.

This clone occurred once. The V call is TRBV30, the J call TRBJ1-4; 9 positions agree with TRBD1. The CDR3 loop spans 14 amino acids. Germline loops: CDR1 GTSNPN, CDR2 SVGIG (reference sequence). The junction had 4 bases not matched to a gene; V was cut back by 5 bases and J by 3 bases. As DNA, the CDR3 is TGTGCCTGGGACAGGGGGAGGGCTAATGAAAAACTGTTTTTT. Amino acids: CAWDRGRANEKLFF.

The rearrangement uses TRBV29-1 and TRBJ2-7; 12 nucleotides match TRBD2. Germline CDR1 is SQVTM and CDR2 is ANQGSEA. The CDR3 has 13 amino acids. V was clipped by 7 bases and J by 6 bases; unmatched bases: 7. The CDR3: CSADPGLAGEQYF. In DNA, the CDR3 is TGCAGCGCTGACCCGGGACTAGCGGGCGAGCAGTACTTC.

The chain links TRBV6-5 to TRBJ2-1; D gene uncertain. From germline, CDR1 is MNHEY and CDR2 SVGAGI. V dropped 5 bases and J dropped 4 bases, with 12 bases sitting between them. The CDR3 consists of 14 residues. The CDR3 region has the DNA TGTGCCAGCAGTCGTATCGACGGTTACAATGAGCAGTTCTTC. It codes for CASSRIDGYNEQFF.

V is TRBV5-1 and J is TRBJ1-5, with 7 bases lining up with TRBD1. The germline V gene encodes CDR1 SGHRS and CDR2 YFSETQ. Trimming removed 4 bases from V and 7 bases from J; junction bases left unmatched: 11. The CDR3 totals 15 residues. CDR3 DNA: TGCGCCAGCAGCCCCGATACAGGGGAAGGACAGCCCCAGCATTTT. Translated: CASSPDTGEGQPQHF.

The chain recombines TRBV7-3 with TRBJ2-3, with 8 positions matching TRBD2. J gave up 3 bases and V 5 bases, and 13 bases lay outside the gene matches. The CDR3 consists of 17 residues. Germline V CDR1 and CDR2: SGHTA, FQGTGA. The DNA of the CDR3 is TGTGCCAGCAGCCCTACCCCCGGGGGCGGGGGGACAGATACGCAGTATTTT. Translating gives CASSPTPGGGGTDTQYF.

This clone was observed a few times. The chain employs TRBV6-5 and TRBJ1-6; unclear D gene. Germline V gene sequence: CDR1 MNHEY, CDR2 SVGAGI. Trimming shortened V by 0 bases and J by 8 bases, and 11 bases separated the two germline ends. CDR3 length: 15 residues. The CDR3 sequence: CASSYSRSGDSPLHF. The CDR3 nucleotides are TGTGCCAGCAGTTACTCGAGATCCGGGGATTCACCCCTCCACTTT.

This chain links TRBV4-2 with TRBJ1-1, with a possible D match to TRBD1 (5 bases). The CDR3 totals 19 residues. Germline loops: CDR1 LGHNA, CDR2 YNFKEQ. The ends were cut back, 0 bases at V and 0 bases at J, with 20 bases in the middle. CDR3 region: CASSQDSAGLLDLNTEAFF. CDR3 nucleotide sequence: TGTGCCAGCAGCCAAGATAGCGCGGGGCTCCTTGATTTGAACACTGAAGCTTTCTTT.